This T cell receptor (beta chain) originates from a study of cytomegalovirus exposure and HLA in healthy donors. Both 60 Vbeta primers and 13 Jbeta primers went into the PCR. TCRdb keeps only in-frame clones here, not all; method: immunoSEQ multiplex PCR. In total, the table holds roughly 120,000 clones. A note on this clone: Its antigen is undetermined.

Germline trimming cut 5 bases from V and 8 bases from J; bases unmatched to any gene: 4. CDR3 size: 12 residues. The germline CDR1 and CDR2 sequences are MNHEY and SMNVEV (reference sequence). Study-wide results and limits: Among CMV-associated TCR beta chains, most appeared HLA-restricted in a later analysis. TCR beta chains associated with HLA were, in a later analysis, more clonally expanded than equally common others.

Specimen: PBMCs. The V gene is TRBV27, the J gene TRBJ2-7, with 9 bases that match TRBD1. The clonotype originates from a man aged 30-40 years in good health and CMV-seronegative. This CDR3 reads CASSQDRGKQYF. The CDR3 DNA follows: TGTGCCAGCAGTCAGGACAGGGGTAAGCAGTACTTC.